A single TCR beta chain is shown here with its context. Antigen unknown. This sample is drawn from a study of PD-1 blockade in classical Hodgkin lymphoma. J gave up 1 base and V 0 bases, and 1 base lay outside the gene matches. The CDR3 extends over 15 amino acids. Germline assignment: CDR1 SGHRS and CDR2 YFSETQ. Regarding the study as a whole: It was reported that newly diagnosed patients had less baseline TCR diversity than healthy donors. Nivolumab starters within 1 year of ASCT were excluded. CD4+ TCR diversity, unlike CD8+, rose significantly by C4D1.

Each and every patient relapsed after autologous stem cell transplantation, and patients got differing brentuximab vedotin exposure. Complete response, partial response or progressive disease made up the best responses. Some clones are missing from TCRdb's copy, which holds only in-frame ones; the method was immunoSEQ multiplex PCR. This sample has more than 20,000 clones, with approximately 67% found just once. The chain recombines TRBV5-1 with TRBJ2-5; 9 bases align to TRBD2. The sequenced sample was peripheral blood mononuclear cells (PBMCs), obtained before the second cycle of nivolumab. This receptor was identified in a human donor with classical Hodgkin lymphoma. The chain's CDR3 is CASSLGRGGQETQYF. DNA of the CDR3: TGCGCCAGCAGCTTGGGGCGGGGGGGCCAAGAGACCCAGTACTTC.